This T cell receptor (beta chain) is drawn from a study of type 1 regulatory T cells (dated by TCRdb to the early 2020s). Study-wide context: The study characterized an in vitro protocol that generated a Tr1-enriched, alloantigen-specific CD4 T cell product named T-allo10. Patients with hematological malignancies who were receiving allogeneic hematopoietic stem cell transplantation were the group in which T-allo10 was being clinically evaluated. Study-wide findings and limitations: Compared with non-Tr1 cells, Tr1 cells had a TCR repertoire that was more restricted, a finding the study read as clonal expansion induced by alloantigen.

V loses 1 base at its end and J loses 2 bases; junction bases beyond the gene matches: 7. CDR1 and CDR2, per the germline V gene (reference sequence), are SGHKS and YYEKEE. Including cysteine and phenylalanine, the CDR3 has 18 amino acids. Only CDR3 DNA remains: 54 bases, in frame from the first base. Reads for this sample came from an Illumina MiSeq. TCRdb reran the public reads through fastp at Q25 and MiXCR, keeping productive beta chains. All rows with the same CDR3 protein become a single entry with the most common DNA and genes. Within this sample are about 62,000 distinct CDR3 sequences, with roughly 60% of them counted one time only. Roughly 1.9% of the sample is in the top ten clones. About this clonotype itself: This clone's antigen is unknown. Nothing much larger sits one base from this clone, and base qualities are not available.

The rearrangement combines TRBV5-5 with TRBJ2-2; TRBD2 fits 11 bases in the junction. The clonotype was recovered from a human donor in good health. The sample was cultured non-Tr1 T cells, either the whole culture or a sorted T cell fraction (not recorded which). This specimen's cell subset or site label, per the study, means: non-Tr1 population from the T-allo10 product. The bases read TGTGCCAGCAGCTTGTCGACTAGCGGGACTACTAACACCGGGGAGCTGTTTTTT. The resulting protein is CASSLSTSGTTNTGELFF. Where the CDR3 stops, the reference TRBV5-5 and TRBJ2-2 genes take over; the full variable domain is DAGVTQSPTHLIKTRGQQVTLRCSPISGHKSVSWYQQVLGQGPQFIFQYYEKEERGRGNFPDRFSARQFPNYSSELNVNALLLGDSALYLCASSLSTSGTTNTGELFFGEGSRLTVL.